This TCR beta chain came from a study of graft-versus-host responses after intestinal transplantation. TCRdb keeps only in-frame clones here, not all; method: immunoSEQ multiplex PCR. The sample holds under 45,000 clones; about nine tenths are singletons and the top ten take approximately 7.1%. The CDR3 runs 12 residues. Trimming took 6 bases from V and 4 from J, leaving 12 bases between them. From germline, CDR1 is SQVTM and CDR2 ANQGSEA. This TCR was sampled from a human patient who received an intestinal transplant, so some T cells may come from the graft donor. The V gene is TRBV29-1, the J gene TRBJ1-2, with a tentative D call TRBD1 (6 bases). Here the sequenced sample was PBMCs, taken 267 days after transplant. As DNA, the CDR3 is TGCAGCGTAAAACAGGGTGGCTATGGCTACACCTTC. It codes for CSVKQGGYGYTF.